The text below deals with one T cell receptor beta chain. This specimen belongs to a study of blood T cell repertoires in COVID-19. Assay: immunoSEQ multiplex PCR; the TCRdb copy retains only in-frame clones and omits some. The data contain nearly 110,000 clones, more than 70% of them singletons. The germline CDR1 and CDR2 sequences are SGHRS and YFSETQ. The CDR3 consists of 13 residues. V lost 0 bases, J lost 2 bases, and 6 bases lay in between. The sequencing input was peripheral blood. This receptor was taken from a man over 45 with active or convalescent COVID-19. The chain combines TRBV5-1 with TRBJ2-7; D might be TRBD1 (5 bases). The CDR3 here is CASSLDRPYEQYF. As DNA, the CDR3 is TGCGCCAGCAGCTTGGACAGGCCCTACGAGCAGTACTTC.